Detailed here is one T cell receptor (beta chain). Study processing details: Cell counts per sample came from amplifying reference gene primers. Generated by immunoSEQ multiplex PCR, the TCRdb table keeps only in-frame clones and is missing some. Clone size and the V and J calls come from that table; the DNA yielded D and trimming. Altogether 65,000 to 70,000 clones are present, roughly 82% being singletons, with the ten largest covering around 15%. The CDR3 contains 16 residues. V shed 6 bases and J 9 bases; nucleotides not matched to a gene: 11. The germline gives CDR1 SQVTM, CDR2 ANQGSEA. This sample is drawn from a study of blood T cell repertoires in COVID-19. About the research overall: The United States, Italy and Spain were the sources of the acute and convalescent COVID-19 samples. Nucleic acid was either cDNA or gDNA, and it came from T cells, B-cell-depleted T cells, or PBMCs.

The specimen sequenced was peripheral blood. This sequence was found in a man aged 80 or over with active COVID-19. J is TRBJ2-1 and V is TRBV29-1, with TRBD2 matching over 16 bases. CDR3 residues: CSVTSGGLAGGPEQFF. CDR3 nucleotide sequence: TGCAGCGTAACCTCTGGGGGACTAGCGGGAGGGCCTGAGCAGTTCTTC.